Listed below are T cell receptor beta chains from one sample, sequenced in a study of cytomegalovirus exposure and HLA in healthy donors. Here immunoSEQ multiplex PCR was the method, and the copy in TCRdb shows in-frame clones only, minus some. This sample carries 110,000 to 150,000 clones, 9.4% of them seen once, and the ten largest clones take approximately 1.8%. Sample: PBMCs. All receptors come from a male donor in good health and CMV-seronegative. CDR3s include the opening cysteine and the closing phenylalanine or tryptophan. A D gene is named only where the DNA matches it firmly. Size tells how often a clone was seen (once, few, many) or the class of an expanded clone, and some rows leave it out.

V: TRBV5-1
D: TRBD2
J: TRBJ2-3
size: few
DNA: TGCGCCAGCAGCTCGGCGGGAGGTGTGGATACGCAGTATTTT
CDR3: CASSSAGGVDTQYF

V: TRBV28
D: TRBD1
J: TRBJ2-7
size: few
DNA: TGTGCCAGCAGTACGTCCGGGACAGGGGGCTACGAGCAGTACTTC
CDR3: CASSTSGTGGYEQYF

V: TRBV7-8
D: .
J: TRBJ2-7
size: .
DNA: TGTGCCAGCAGCTTAGCGGGACTGTTCTACGAGCAGTACTTC
CDR3: CASSLAGLFYEQYF

V: TRBV9
D: .
J: TRBJ2-7
size: .
DNA: TGTGCCAGCAGCGTAGAGGTTTCAGGGATCGAGCAGTACTTC
CDR3: CASSVEVSGIEQYF

V: TRBV7-9
D: .
J: TRBJ2-7
size: few
DNA: TGTGCCAGCGCGGGTAGCACCGACGAGCAGTACTTC
CDR3: CASAGSTDEQYF

V: TRBV6-9
D: .
J: TRBJ1-1
size: .
DNA: TGTCCTCGCCTCGGGGTGAACACTGAAGCTTTCTTT
CDR3: CPRLGVNTEAFF

V: TRBV5-4
D: TRBD2
J: TRBJ2-3
size: .
DNA: TGTGCCAGCAGGAAGCGGGAGGTCCCCACGCAGTATTTT
CDR3: CASRKREVPTQYF

V: TRBV9
D: .
J: TRBJ2-2
size: .
DNA: TGTGCCAGCAGCATCCCTAGGGGGGGTTCGAACACCGGGGAGCTGTTTTTT
CDR3: CASSIPRGGSNTGELFF

V: TRBV4-3
D: TRBD2
J: TRBJ2-2
size: .
DNA: TGCGCCAGCAGCCAAGGGACTAGCGGGGCAAACACCGGGGAGCTGTTTTTT
CDR3: CASSQGTSGANTGELFF

V: TRBV5-1
D: TRBD1
J: TRBJ2-7
size: few
DNA: TGCGCCAGCGGACAGGGGGCTAAATCCACGGGGAACGAGCAGTACTTC
CDR3: CASGQGAKSTGNEQYF

V: TRBV7-9
D: .
J: TRBJ2-3
size: .
DNA: TGTGCCAGCAGCTTTCGTTCCGGGACTCCCCTCACAGATACGCAGTATTTT
CDR3: CASSFRSGTPLTDTQYF

V: TRBV7-9
D: .
J: TRBJ2-7
size: .
DNA: TGTGCCAGCAGCATAAGGGGGTACGAGCAGTACTTC
CDR3: CASSIRGYEQYF

V: TRBV9
D: TRBD1
J: TRBJ2-3
size: few
DNA: TGTGCCAGCAGCGTAGTTGGGACAGGAACGATAGATACGCAGTATTTT
CDR3: CASSVVGTGTIDTQYF

V: TRBV4-2
D: .
J: TRBJ2-5
size: .
DNA: TGTGCCAGCAGCCAAGTGGAGGCTTCTCAAGAGACCCAGTACTTC
CDR3: CASSQVEASQETQYF

V: TRBV28
D: TRBD1
J: TRBJ1-2
size: few
DNA: TGTGCCAGCAGGGGGACAGGGGGGACTAACTATGGCTACACCTTC
CDR3: CASRGTGGTNYGYTF

V: TRBV4-2
D: .
J: TRBJ1-3
size: few
DNA: TGTGCCACCACCACGGGAGTCGTTGGAAACACCATATATTTT
CDR3: CATTTGVVGNTIYF

V: TRBV7-3
D: .
J: TRBJ2-2
size: few
DNA: TGTGCCAGCAGCCTCGACCCGAACACCGGGAAGCTGTTTTTT
CDR3: CASSLDPNTGKLFF

V: TRBV4-3
D: .
J: TRBJ1-1
size: .
DNA: TGCGCCAGCAGCCAATCCTACAGGGCAGGTTACACTGAAGCTTTCTTT
CDR3: CASSQSYRAGYTEAFF

V: TRBV7-9
D: .
J: TRBJ2-7
size: few
DNA: TGTGCCAGCAGCGCGGGACAGCTCTCCTACGAGCAGTACTTC
CDR3: CASSAGQLSYEQYF

V: TRBV7-9
D: .
J: TRBJ2-2
size: few
DNA: TGTGCCAGCAGCGAGAGGCGACTCCCTAAGAACACCGGGGAGCTGTTTTTT
CDR3: CASSERRLPKNTGELFF

V: TRBV30
D: TRBD1
J: TRBJ2-7
size: few
DNA: TGTGCCTGGAGTGTACGACAGGGCTACGAGCAGTACTTC
CDR3: CAWSVRQGYEQYF

V: TRBV2
D: .
J: TRBJ2-1
size: few
DNA: TGTGCCAGCAGTAGGGGGGGGGTCTTAACAGGGAGCTCCTACAATGAGCAGTTCTTC
CDR3: CASSRGGVLTGSSYNEQFF

V: TRBV4-3
D: .
J: TRBJ1-5
size: .
DNA: TGCGCCAGCAGCCAGCAGCCAGGTCCTCAGCCCCAGCATTTT
CDR3: CASSQQPGPQPQHF

V: TRBV6-5
D: .
J: TRBJ2-3
size: .
DNA: TGTGCCAGCAGTTACGTGCAGGGTCCCACAGATACGCAGTATTTT
CDR3: CASSYVQGPTDTQYF

V: TRBV29-1
D: .
J: TRBJ1-3
size: few
DNA: TGCAGCGTTGGGGGGGATCTTTCTGGAAACACCATATATTTT
CDR3: CSVGGDLSGNTIYF

V: TRBV12-5
D: .
J: TRBJ1-1
size: few
DNA: TGTGCTAGTGGTTTGGTAGGGGGAGCTACGTCCGCGAACACTGAAGCTTTCTTT
CDR3: CASGLVGGATSANTEAFF

V: TRBV27
D: TRBD1
J: TRBJ2-7
size: few
DNA: TGTGCCAGCAGTTCCAGTCGACAGGGGCCCTACGAGCAGTACTTC
CDR3: CASSSSRQGPYEQYF

V: TRBV28
D: .
J: TRBJ2-7
size: .
DNA: TGTGCCAGCAGTGCGGAGAAGACCTTCTCCTACGAGCAGTACTTC
CDR3: CASSAEKTFSYEQYF

V: TRBV6-1
D: .
J: TRBJ1-1
size: few
DNA: TGTGCCAGCGTAAACGGACAGCTGAACACTGAAGCTTTCTTT
CDR3: CASVNGQLNTEAFF

V: TRBV4-1
D: .
J: TRBJ1-6
size: .
DNA: TGCGCCAGCAGCCAAGAAGGTGGACAAGTGGAGTCACCCCTCCACTTT
CDR3: CASSQEGGQVESPLHF

V: TRBV5-1
D: TRBD1
J: TRBJ1-1
size: few
DNA: TGCGCCAGCAGCCAAGGGACAGGGGTGGGCACTGAAGCTTTCTTT
CDR3: CASSQGTGVGTEAFF

V: TRBV11-2
D: .
J: TRBJ1-6
size: .
DNA: TGTGCCAGCAGCTACCTCCGGAGCTCCTATAATTCACCCCTCCACTTT
CDR3: CASSYLRSSYNSPLHF

V: TRBV9
D: .
J: TRBJ1-1
size: few
DNA: TGTGCCAGCAGCGCTCAGGGGACTGAAGCTTTCTTT
CDR3: CASSAQGTEAFF

V: TRBV28
D: .
J: TRBJ1-1
size: few
DNA: TGTGCCAGCACTCTAGGGGCATCGGGGAACACTGAAGCTTTCTTT
CDR3: CASTLGASGNTEAFF

V: TRBV13
D: .
J: TRBJ1-4
size: .
DNA: TGTGCCAGCAGCTCCATAGCAACTAATGAAAAACTGTTTTTT
CDR3: CASSSIATNEKLFF

V: TRBV4-1
D: TRBD1
J: TRBJ1-2
size: .
DNA: TGCGCCAGCAGCCAATTGACAGGACAGGGGAACTATGGCTACACCTTC
CDR3: CASSQLTGQGNYGYTF

V: TRBV9
D: TRBD2
J: TRBJ2-1
size: .
DNA: TGTGCCAGCAGCGTAGCTACATCCGGGACTAGCGGCGAGCAGTTCTTC
CDR3: CASSVATSGTSGEQFF

V: TRBV2
D: .
J: TRBJ2-7
size: few
DNA: TGTGCCAGCAGAGGGGGACATTTCTTCGGCTACGAGCAGTACTTC
CDR3: CASRGGHFFGYEQYF

V: TRBV4-1
D: TRBD2
J: TRBJ2-2
size: .
DNA: TGCGCCAGCAGCCAAGTGCCCGCTAGCGGGCGTTACACCGGGGAGCTGTTTTTT
CDR3: CASSQVPASGRYTGELFF

V: TRBV5-4
D: TRBD1
J: TRBJ1-3
size: few
DNA: TGTGCCAGCAGCCTGGACAGGGCCTCTGGAAACACCATATATTTT
CDR3: CASSLDRASGNTIYF

V: TRBV4-3
D: .
J: TRBJ1-2
size: few
DNA: TGCGCCAGCAGCCAAACCAAGACAGGAGAGGACTATGGCTACACCTTC
CDR3: CASSQTKTGEDYGYTF

V: TRBV5-1
D: TRBD2
J: TRBJ2-3
size: few
DNA: TGCGCCAGCAGCGGGCAGGGCGGGGGGGCAGGAGATACGCAGTATTTT
CDR3: CASSGQGGGAGDTQYF

V: TRBV7-2
D: TRBD2
J: TRBJ2-5
size: .
DNA: TGTGCCAGCAGTCGAACACTACTAGCGGGAGAGACCCAGTACTTC
CDR3: CASSRTLLAGETQYF

V: TRBV13
D: TRBD2
J: TRBJ2-7
size: few
DNA: TGTGCCAGCAGCTTAGGATTCGCGGGAGGCCACGAGCAGTACTTC
CDR3: CASSLGFAGGHEQYF

V: TRBV4-3
D: TRBD2
J: TRBJ2-2
size: few
DNA: TGCGCCAGCAGCCTCGCGACTAGCGGGGATTACGGGGAGCTGTTTTTT
CDR3: CASSLATSGDYGELFF

V: TRBV7-8
D: .
J: TRBJ1-5
size: few
DNA: TGTGCCAGCAGCTTAAGGGAGGATCAGCCCCAGCATTTT
CDR3: CASSLREDQPQHF

V: TRBV5-4
D: .
J: TRBJ2-7
size: few
DNA: TGTGCCAGCAGCTTGATAACAGGGTTCCACGAGCAGTACTTC
CDR3: CASSLITGFHEQYF

V: TRBV4-3
D: .
J: TRBJ2-2
size: few
DNA: TGCGCCAGCAGCCAAGAGGCGGGGTCCACCGGGGAGCTGTTTTTT
CDR3: CASSQEAGSTGELFF